This T cell receptor (beta chain) was found in a study of cytomegalovirus exposure and HLA in healthy donors. About the research overall: Unique TCRs numbering around 85 million, obtained from HLA-typed donors, made up an early data release. Overall study findings and caveats: Later analysis identified a missense DCLRE1C variant that was linked to TCR beta V- and J-gene trimming. For most TCR sequences rarity was the rule, although some public TCRs occurred in many donors.

Vbeta (60) and Jbeta (13) primers were used in the PCR. The protocol was immunoSEQ multiplex PCR, while the TCRdb copy is restricted to in-frame clones and leaves out a portion. The table records more than 80,000 clones, around 82% of them present only once. Trimming took off 4 bases at V and 6 bases at J, with 12 bases between the two ends. The CDR3 covers 12 residues. The germline V gene has CDR1 SQVTM and CDR2 ANQGSEA. Remarks on this clone: Its antigen remains unidentified.

The sequenced material came from PBMCs. This receptor was identified in a man in his fifties in good health and CMV-seronegative. V usage is TRBV29-1 and J usage is TRBJ1-2, with a weak D call TRBD1 (5 bases). CDR3 region: CSVGQSKDGYTF. The CDR3 DNA sequence: TGCAGCGTTGGACAGTCGAAGGATGGCTACACCTTC.